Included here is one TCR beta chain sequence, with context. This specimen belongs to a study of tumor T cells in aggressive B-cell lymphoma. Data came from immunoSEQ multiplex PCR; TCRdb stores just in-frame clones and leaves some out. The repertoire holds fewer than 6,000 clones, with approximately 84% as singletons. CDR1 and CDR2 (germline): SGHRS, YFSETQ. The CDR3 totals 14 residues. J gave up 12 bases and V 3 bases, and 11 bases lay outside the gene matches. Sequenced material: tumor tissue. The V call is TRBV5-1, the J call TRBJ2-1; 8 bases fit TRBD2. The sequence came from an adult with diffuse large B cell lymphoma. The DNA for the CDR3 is TGCGCCAGCAGCTGGGAACTAGCGGCATTCGGGCAGTTCTTC. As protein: CASSWELAAFGQFF.